The 9 T cell receptor beta chains listed next were all sequenced from one sample in a study of early T cells in non-severe SARS-CoV-2 infection (dated by TCRdb to the early 2020s). Library preparation used 5' RACE. The reads were generated on a NextSeq 500. Using fastp at Q25 and MiXCR, TCRdb reprocessed the public reads and kept productive beta chains. Merged by CDR3 protein, the rows form single entries marked with the most common genes and DNA. The sample records about 64,000 distinct CDR3 sequences, roughly 18% of which are singletons. The top ten clonotypes cover roughly 8.2% of the sample. The material sequenced was whole blood, taken at baseline. Every receptor here comes from an adult who was a healthcare worker with PCR-confirmed SARS-CoV-2 infection or an uninfected control (not recorded which).

This clonotype turned up a few times. The chain carries TRBV20-1 and TRBJ2-2; 11 nucleotides line up with TRBD2. Germline assignment: CDR1 DFQATT and CDR2 SNEGSKA (reference sequence). The length of the CDR3 is 17 residues. The V gene end was trimmed by 1 base and the J gene end by 1 base; junction bases not matched to a gene: 5. CDR3 sequence reads: CSARVIGTSGNTGELFF. CDR3 nucleotide sequence: TGCAGTGCTAGAGTGATTGGGACTAGCGGGAACACCGGGGAGCTGTTTTTT.

This clonotype has at least ten counts. This chain uses TRBV3-1 with TRBJ1-1, with TRBD1 as a possible D gene (5 bases). Per the germline V gene, CDR1 is LGHDT and CDR2 is YNNKEL (reference sequence). The length of the CDR3 is 16 residues. The V gene lost 0 bases and the J gene lost 2 bases, with 13 bases spanning the gap. The chain's CDR3 is CASSQDFNRYNTEAFF. The CDR3 DNA follows: TGTGCCAGCAGCCAAGATTTCAACAGGTACAACACTGAAGCTTTCTTT.

The CDR3 DNA reads TGTGCCAGCAGTTTAGCCGGGGTTAGCGGGAGTACAGATACGCAGTATTTT. This translates into CASSLAGVSGSTDTQYF. The chain links TRBV27 to TRBJ2-3, with TRBD2 matching 9 bases. This CDR3 spans 17 amino acids. The J segment lost 3 bases and the V segment lost 2 bases, leaving 9 bases of the junction unmatched. CDR1 and CDR2 (germline): MNHEY, SMNVEV (reference sequence).

The rearrangement links TRBV7-6 to TRBJ2-7; D might be TRBD1 (5 bases). The CDR3 totals 13 residues. Germline V gene sequence: CDR1 SGHVS, CDR2 FNYEAQ. The V end was cut by 1 base, the J end by 3 bases, with 7 bases between. CDR3 protein: CASSLDRNYEQYF. CDR3 DNA sequence: TGTGCCAGCAGCTTAGACAGGAACTACGAGCAGTACTTC.

This clonotype was counted only a few times. The V and J genes are TRBV7-2 and TRBJ1-2; no firm D call. V was cut by 5 bases and J by 8 bases, with 18 bases left in between. Germline loops: CDR1 SGHTA, CDR2 FQGNSA. The CDR3 has 14 residues. The CDR3: CASSPRRRQAGYTF. The DNA for the CDR3 is TGTGCCAGCAGCCCTCGACGGCGCCAAGCCGGCTACACCTTC.

This clonotype has only a few counts. The chain is built from TRBV28 and TRBJ1-1; the D gene is possibly TRBD1 (5 bases). Germline lookup yields CDR1 MDHEN and CDR2 SYDVKM. This CDR3 contains 14 residues. Trimming removed 5 bases from V and 8 bases from J, with 18 bases in between. This chain's CDR3 is CASSQISGLSEAFF. The CDR3 nucleotides are TGTGCCAGCAGTCAAATCTCGGGACTATCCGAAGCTTTCTTT.

This clonotype occurred a few times. The rearrangement links TRBV7-8 to TRBJ1-3; D uncertain. The V end was cut by 3 bases, the J end by 0 bases, with 6 bases between. Germline V gene data show CDR1 as SGHVS and CDR2 as FQNEAQ. This CDR3 region has 14 residues. CDR3: CASSFGNSGNTIYF. Here the CDR3 DNA reads TGTGCCAGCAGCTTTGGAAACTCTGGAAACACCATATATTTT.

The chain employs TRBV7-9 and TRBJ1-6, with 9 bases fitting TRBD1. This CDR3 has 16 amino acids. Germline CDR1 and CDR2: SEHNR and FQNEAQ (reference sequence). V trimming: 2 bases; J trimming: 7 bases; junction bases outside the gene matches: 6. The CDR3 region has the DNA TGTGCCAGCAGCTTACTCGGAGGACAGGGGAATTCACCCCTCCACTTT. This gives the protein CASSLLGGQGNSPLHF.

V and J are TRBV25-1 and TRBJ1-4; D may be TRBD1 (5 bases). The CDR3 spans 16 residues. V was trimmed by 1 base and J by 7 bases, leaving 16 bases between them. Per the germline V gene, CDR1 is MGHDK and CDR2 is SYGVNS. The CDR3 DNA reads TGTGCCAGCAGTGAATGGGGGAGAGGGTCCTCTGAAAAACTGTTTTTT. The encoded protein is CASSEWGRGSSEKLFF.